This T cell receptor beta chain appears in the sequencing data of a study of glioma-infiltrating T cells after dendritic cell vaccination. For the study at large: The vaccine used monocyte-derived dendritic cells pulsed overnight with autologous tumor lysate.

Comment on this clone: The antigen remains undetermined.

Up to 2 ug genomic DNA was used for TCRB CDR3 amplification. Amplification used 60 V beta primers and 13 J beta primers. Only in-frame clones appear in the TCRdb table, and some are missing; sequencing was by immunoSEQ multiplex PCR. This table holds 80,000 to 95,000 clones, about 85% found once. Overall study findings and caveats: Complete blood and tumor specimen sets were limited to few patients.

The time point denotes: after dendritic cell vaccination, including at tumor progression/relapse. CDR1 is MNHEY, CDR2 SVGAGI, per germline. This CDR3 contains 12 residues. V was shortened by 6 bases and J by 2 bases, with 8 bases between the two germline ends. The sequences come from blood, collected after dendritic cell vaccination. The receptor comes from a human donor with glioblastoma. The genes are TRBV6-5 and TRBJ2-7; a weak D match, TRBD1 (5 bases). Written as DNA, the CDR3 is TGTGCCAGCAGGGACACTACCTACGAGCAGTACTTC. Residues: CASRDTTYEQYF.